This T cell receptor beta chain derives from a study of radiation and T cells in renal cell carcinoma. The data were produced by immunoSEQ multiplex PCR, yet TCRdb's version contains in-frame clones alone and is incomplete. The sample contains around 100,000 clones, 84% of which appear only once. Time point specified: blood 4 weeks post-SBRT, at nephrectomy. Treatment indicated: 15 Gy SBRT to primary tumor, nephrectomy 4 weeks later. Nephrectomy followed 15 Gy stereotactic body radiation by 4 weeks. The germline gives CDR1 SNHLY, CDR2 FYNNEI. The CDR3 is 12 amino acids. V gave up 10 bases and J gave up 3 bases; unmatched junction bases: 6.

The sequencing here drew on blood, taken from a patient whose treatment included radiotherapy and nephrectomy. This TCR was recovered from a man aged 60 to 75 with renal cell carcinoma. The chain joins TRBV2 to TRBJ2-7; 7 bases fit TRBD1. The CDR3 bases are TGTGCCATCAGACAGGGCAGCTACGAGCAGTACTTC. Translated, it gives CAIRQGSYEQYF.